The rows below give T cell receptor beta chains drawn from one sample of a study of cytomegalovirus exposure and HLA in healthy donors. Assay used: immunoSEQ multiplex PCR; TCRdb lists only in-frame clones, some missing. Among about 200,000 clones listed, around 83% were seen once. The sample consisted of PBMCs. These receptors were taken from a woman between 50 and 59 years old in good health and CMV-seropositive. CDR3s leave out the opening cysteine and the closing phenylalanine or tryptophan.

J | V | CDR3
TRBJ2-1 | TRBV29-1 | SVGRTFSYNEQF
TRBJ2-7 | TRBV2 | ASTRSDVEGAGEQY
TRBJ2-1 | TRBV11-3 | ASSSAGGAYNEQF
TRBJ1-4 | TRBV15 | ATTPGATERNEKLF
TRBJ1-1 | TRBV10-3 | AINAGTENTEAF
TRBJ1-5 | TRBV19 | ASSRDRGGGQPQH
TRBJ2-1 | TRBV4-2 | ASSLGLWRGGNEQF
TRBJ2-5 | TRBV6-5 | ASSYSSGGVQETQY
TRBJ2-1 | TRBV5-4 | ASSLRTGSYNEQF
TRBJ2-4 | TRBV11-2 | ASSLRDSGHIQY
TRBJ1-3 | TRBV19 | ASSSQIGDTIY
TRBJ2-1 | TRBV7-9 | SSSLPGQGGNEQF
TRBJ2-1 | TRBV5-1 | ASSPAGGNYNEQF
TRBJ1-6 | TRBV4-1 | ASSSVPHRSPLH
TRBJ1-1 | TRBV19 | ASSADRKGWTEAF
TRBJ2-7 | TRBV18 | ASSPQRGSYEQY
TRBJ2-3 | TRBV7-2 | ASSRAGGAGTDTQY
TRBJ2-7 | TRBV4-1 | ASSQRRGAGGEQY
TRBJ2-2 | TRBV19 | ASSGALGTGELF
TRBJ2-6 | TRBV7-2 | ASSSQVLGPSAGANVLT
TRBJ2-7 | TRBV7-2 | ASSPGAGGWYEQY
TRBJ2-1 | TRBV21-1 | ASSKAGQDNEQF
TRBJ2-1 | TRBV15 | ATSRDHYEQF
TRBJ1-2 | TRBV15 | ATSRVDKGGYGYT
TRBJ1-6 | TRBV14 | ASSQGASTGAYNSPLH
TRBJ1-2 | TRBV19 | ASSIEGQGNYGYT
TRBJ2-3 | TRBV19 | ASSPQGWGDTQY
. | TRBV6-6 | ASSFLDRVNEQY
TRBJ2-5 | TRBV19 | ASSIDLIQGRETQY
TRBJ2-7 | TRBV5-1 | ASSSAYEQY
TRBJ2-5 | TRBV2 | ATLGALAETQY
TRBJ2-5 | TRBV6-6 | ASSGGQGGETQY
TRBJ1-1 | TRBV7-2 | ASSLQGWANTEAF
TRBJ2-3 | TRBV5-4 | ASSFGASGGVTDTQY
TRBJ2-2 | TRBV14 | ASSQEIGVTGELF
TRBJ2-3 | TRBV25-1 | ASSPPDGGTDTQY
TRBJ2-7 | TRBV5-5 | ASSIPGLATYEQY
TRBJ1-5 | TRBV18 | ASSPESVNQPQH
TRBJ2-5 | TRBV5-1 | ASSLTSGRVQETQY
TRBJ1-1 | TRBV7-3 | ASSLSGRGGNTEAF
TRBJ2-5 | TRBV2 | ASTLAGGVETQY
TRBJ2-7 | TRBV6-1 | ASSVGMTSGSYEQY
TRBJ1-2 | TRBV19 | ASSITPGGNGYT
TRBJ2-7 | TRBV28 | ASSPPGTGGEQY
TRBJ2-4 | TRBV7-9 | ASSPKLGQGGNIQY
TRBJ1-2 | TRBV5-4 | ASSSNGGQGAHGYT
TRBJ2-3 | TRBV5-6 | ASSLAVGGRPISPQY
. | TRBV2 | ASSERDYEQY
TRBJ1-3 | TRBV21-1 | ASSYIDSGNTIY
TRBJ2-1 | TRBV7-2 | ASTRTGGESYNEQF
TRBJ2-7 | TRBV4-1 | ASSLGQGSSYEQY
TRBJ1-2 | TRBV18 | ASSPTGGADYGYT
TRBJ2-3 | TRBV6-1 | ASSEGASTDTQY
TRBJ2-3 | TRBV4-3 | ASSQGQGLDTQY
TRBJ2-7 | TRBV25-1 | ASSASRYEQY